This T cell receptor beta chain was documented in a study of CD8 T cell repertoires and HIV-1 epitope variants. Comments on this clone: Its antigen remains unknown.

TCRdb's copy holds only in-frame clones and misses some; the assay was immunoSEQ multiplex PCR. The sample lists thousands of clones, about 60% occurring once. Trimming stripped 4 bases from V and 6 bases from J, with 21 bases between. This CDR3 is built from 16 residues. Germline-derived CDR1 and CDR2 are SNHLY and FYNNEI. The sample taken for sequencing was cultured CD8+ T cells derived from PBMCs. This sequence was found in a male donor with HIV. The V call is TRBV2, the J call TRBJ1-2; D ambiguous. Here the CDR3 reads CASSARRRQLGDGYTF. The CDR3 DNA reads TGTGCCAGCAGTGCTAGACGTCGGCAGCTCGGAGATGGCTACACCTTC. Together with reference TRBV2 and TRBJ1-2, the CDR3 gives the full variable domain: EPEVTQTPSHQVTQMGQEVILRCVPISNHLYFYWYRQILGQKVEFLVSFYNNEISEKSEIFDDQFSVERPDGSNFTLKIRSTKLEDSAMYFCASSARRRQLGDGYTFGSGTRLTVV.